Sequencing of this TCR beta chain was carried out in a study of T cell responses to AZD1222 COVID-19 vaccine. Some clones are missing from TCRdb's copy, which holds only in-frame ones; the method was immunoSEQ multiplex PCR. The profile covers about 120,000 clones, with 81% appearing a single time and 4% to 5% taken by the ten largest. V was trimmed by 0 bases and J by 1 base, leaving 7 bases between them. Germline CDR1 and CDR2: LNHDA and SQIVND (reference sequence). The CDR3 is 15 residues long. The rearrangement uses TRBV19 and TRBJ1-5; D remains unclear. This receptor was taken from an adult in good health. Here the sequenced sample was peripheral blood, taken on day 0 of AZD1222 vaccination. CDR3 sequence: CASSIDRSSNQPQHF. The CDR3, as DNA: TGTGCCAGTAGTATAGATCGATCGAGCAATCAGCCCCAGCATTTT.